This T cell receptor (beta chain) was documented in a study of Ad26.COV2.S vaccination and SARS-CoV-2 variants. The protocol was immunoSEQ multiplex PCR, while the TCRdb copy is restricted to in-frame clones and leaves out a portion. Among some 420,000 clones, more than 75% were seen once, and the ten largest hold less than 4.5%. As for treatment: about 20 received Ad26.COV2.S at low or high dose, single or two shots; 5 received placebo; per-sample allocation not given. Repertoires come from day 63 after the first vaccine or placebo injection. This CDR3 region has 15 residues. Germline assignment: CDR1 MGHRA and CDR2 YSYEKL. Trimming took 7 bases from V and 4 from J; bases not matched to a gene: 9.

The chain uses TRBV4-1 and TRBJ2-5, with 10 bases fitting TRBD2. The sequence was collected from a person between 18 and 60 years old who received the Ad26.COV2.S COVID-19 vaccine or a placebo. The material sequenced was peripheral blood, taken in a trial of Ad26.COV2.S vaccine versus placebo. DNA of the CDR3: TGCGCCAGCACCCCTTTAGCGGGGGGTTCAGAGACCCAGTACTTC. Translating it yields CASTPLAGGSETQYF.